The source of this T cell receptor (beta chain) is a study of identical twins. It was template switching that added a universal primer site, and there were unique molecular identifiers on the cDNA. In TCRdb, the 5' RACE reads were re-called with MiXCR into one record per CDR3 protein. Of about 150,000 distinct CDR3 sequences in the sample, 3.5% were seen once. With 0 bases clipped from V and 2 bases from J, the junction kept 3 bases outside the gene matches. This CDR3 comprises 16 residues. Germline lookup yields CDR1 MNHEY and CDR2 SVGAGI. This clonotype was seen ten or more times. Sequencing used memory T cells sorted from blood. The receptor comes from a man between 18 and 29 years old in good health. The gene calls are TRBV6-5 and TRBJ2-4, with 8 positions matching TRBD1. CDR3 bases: TGTGCCAGCAGTTACTCAGGACAGGGAACCAAAAACATTCAGTACTTC. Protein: CASSYSGQGTKNIQYF.